One T cell receptor beta chain is described in this entry. The target antigen is unknown. Both 60 Vbeta primers and 13 Jbeta primers went into the PCR. TCRdb's table, derived via immunoSEQ multiplex PCR, lists solely in-frame clones and lacks some. The data show tens of thousands of clones, 69% seen once. This record belongs to a study of cytomegalovirus exposure and HLA in healthy donors. Study outcomes and limitations: The study listed 164 cytomegalovirus-associated TCR beta chains. Across donors, most TCRs were seen rarely, yet some public ones were widespread.

The length of the CDR3 is 16 residues. Germline assignment: CDR1 MNHEY and CDR2 SMNVEV (reference sequence). Trimming left V 4 bases short and J 0 bases short, with 13 bases between. All donors participated as healthy donors of bone marrow. The chain recombines TRBV27 with TRBJ1-5; a weak D match, TRBD1 (6 bases). This receptor was identified in a man aged 45 to 65 in good health and CMV-seronegative. The sample taken for sequencing was PBMCs. This CDR3 reads CASSSNRELSNQPQHF. DNA of the CDR3: TGTGCCAGCAGTTCGAACAGGGAACTTAGCAATCAGCCCCAGCATTTT.